The clone carrying this TCR beta chain was picked up a small number of times. Its target is not known. This sample was taken from a study of beta chain features in type 1 diabetes. Study-level points and caveats: Within each of all four CD4+ subsets, Type 1 diabetes patients had TCRB CDR3s that were moderately but significantly shorter.

Of the isolated RNA, all was reverse transcribed, and so the sequenced material was expressed TCRB transcripts. Sequencing was performed with immunoSEQ multiplex PCR; in TCRdb, only in-frame clones are kept and a portion is missing. The sample yields under 150,000 clones, roughly a sixth seen once. Trimming took off 3 bases at V and 5 bases at J, with 8 bases between the two ends. Germline V lookup: CDR1 SGDLS, CDR2 YYNGEE. The CDR3 is 12 residues long. Sequences were obtained from central memory CD4+ T cells from blood. The TCR originated in a man aged 18 to 35 with type 1 diabetes. The J gene is TRBJ2-5, the V gene TRBV9; D unclear. The CDR3 is CASSAPRETQYF. The CDR3 coding sequence is TGTGCCAGCAGCGCGCCGAGGGAGACCCAGTACTTC.